The 16 T cell receptor beta chains presented below share a single source sample, sequenced in a study of cytomegalovirus exposure and HLA in healthy donors. Profiled with immunoSEQ multiplex PCR; TCRdb holds only in-frame clones, not every one. The table has some 340,000 clones, approximately 86% seen once. The sequenced material came from PBMCs. All receptors derive from a woman aged 25 to 39 in good health and CMV-seropositive.

This clone was counted only a few times. V gene TRBV30 combines with J gene TRBJ2-7; the match to TRBD1 covers 9 bases. This CDR3 comprises 13 residues. In germline, CDR1 is GTSNPN, CDR2 SVGIG (reference sequence). V gave up 1 base and J gave up 4 bases; unmatched junction bases: 2. CDR3 region: CAWSDGTGYEQYF. The DNA of the CDR3 is TGTGCCTGGAGTGACGGGACAGGGTACGAGCAGTACTTC.

This chain connects TRBV7-9 to TRBJ2-7; D ambiguous. Looked up from germline, CDR1 is SEHNR and CDR2 is FQNEAQ (reference sequence). This CDR3 contains 14 residues. Trimming removed 6 bases at V and 0 bases at J, with 12 bases between. The DNA of the CDR3 is TGTGCCAGCAGTACTGTGGACGGCTCCTACGAGCAGTACTTC. Its translation: CASSTVDGSYEQYF.

V and J are TRBV4-2 and TRBJ1-1; no reliable D call. Germline assignment: CDR1 LGHNA and CDR2 YNFKEQ. The CDR3 has 15 amino acids. V shed 1 base and J shed 3 bases, with 12 bases lying between them. CDR3 amino acids: CASSQGPDGDTEAFF. The CDR3 bases are TGTGCCAGCAGCCAAGGTCCGGACGGGGACACTGAAGCTTTCTTT.

The V and J genes are TRBV7-2 and TRBJ2-7, with no clear D. The germline V gene has CDR1 SGHTA and CDR2 FQGNSA. The CDR3 totals 17 residues. Trimming stripped 5 bases from V and 0 bases from J, with 20 bases between. The CDR3 sequence: CASSGRFRAVSSYEQYF. CDR3 DNA: TGTGCCAGCAGCGGTCGGTTTCGCGCGGTGAGCTCCTACGAGCAGTACTTC. Complete variable domain (other parts from reference TRBV7-2 and TRBJ2-7): GAGVSQSPSNKVTEKGKDVELRCDPISGHTALYWYRQSLGQGLEFLIYFQGNSAPDKSGLPSDRFSAERTGGSVSTLTIQRTQQEDSAVYLCASSGRFRAVSSYEQYFGPGTRLTVT.

This sequence joins TRBV6-5 and TRBJ1-2; D is perhaps TRBD1 (5 bases). This CDR3 contains 16 residues. V was trimmed by 2 bases and J by 7 bases, leaving 20 bases between them. Germline CDR1 and CDR2: MNHEY and SVGAGI. The CDR3 DNA follows: TGTGCCAGCAGTTACGGCGGGACGGATCCCCCGTCTGGCTACACCTTC. It specifies CASSYGGTDPPSGYTF.

The chain joins TRBV5-6 to TRBJ1-3, with D unclear. The V gene lost 4 bases and the J gene lost 2 bases, with 4 bases spanning the gap. The CDR3 is made up of 12 amino acids. Germline V gene data show CDR1 as SGHDT and CDR2 as YYEEEE. The CDR3 here is CASSLAGNTIYF. The CDR3 DNA reads as TGTGCCAGCAGCCTTGCTGGAAACACCATATATTTT.

The rearrangement joins TRBV5-1 to TRBJ2-7; 9 bases line up with TRBD1. Germline CDR1 reads SGHRS; CDR2 reads YFSETQ. The ends lost 4 bases at V and 2 bases at J; junction bases unmatched: 13. The CDR3 totals 17 residues. The CDR3 protein is CASSGRDRAKGAYEQYF. CDR3 DNA sequence: TGCGCCAGCAGCGGCCGGGACAGGGCTAAGGGGGCCTACGAGCAGTACTTC. Filled out from reference TRBV5-1 and TRBJ2-7, the complete variable domain reads KAGVTQTPRYLIKTRGQQVTLSCSPISGHRSVSWYQQTPGQGLQFLFEYFSETQRNKGNFPGRFSGRQFSNSRSEMNVSTLELGDSALYLCASSGRDRAKGAYEQYFGPGTRLTVT.

The count of this clone is one. The chain recombines TRBV7-6 with TRBJ2-5; D may be TRBD1 (6 bases). Germline CDR1 and CDR2: SGHVS and FNYEAQ. The CDR3 covers 16 residues. V was clipped by 5 bases and J by 1 base, with 17 bases between them. As DNA, the CDR3 is TGTGCCAGCAGCCTACGCCTTGGACAGATCCAAGAGACCCAGTACTTC. Its translation is CASSLRLGQIQETQYF.

The J gene is TRBJ2-7, the V gene TRBV6-6; the D gene is possibly TRBD1 (6 bases). This CDR3 is built from 14 residues. The germline CDR1 and CDR2 sequences are MNHNY and SVGAGI (reference sequence). V was clipped by 8 bases and J by 4 bases, with 18 bases between them. In DNA form, the CDR3 reads TGTGCCAGCTCCCACGGGCAGGGGATTTACGAGCAGTACTTC. Protein product: CASSHGQGIYEQYF.

The V gene is TRBV11-2, the J gene TRBJ2-1; 16 nucleotides align to TRBD2. J gave up 6 bases and V 5 bases, and 7 bases lay outside the gene matches. Germline CDR1 and CDR2: SGHAT and FQNNGV. The CDR3 has 17 residues. The DNA of the CDR3 is TGTGCCAGCAGCCTGGGACTAGCGGGAGGGCCGGGCAATGAGCAGTTCTTC. As protein: CASSLGLAGGPGNEQFF. Together with reference TRBV11-2 and TRBJ2-1, the CDR3 gives the full variable domain: EAGVAQSPRYKIIEKRQSVAFWCNPISGHATLYWYQQILGQGPKLLIQFQNNGVVDDSQLPKDRFSAERLKGVDSTLKIQPAKLEDSAVYLCASSLGLAGGPGNEQFFGPGTRLTVL.

The chain recombines TRBV27 with TRBJ2-4; 14 bases are a match to TRBD2. Looked up from germline, CDR1 is MNHEY and CDR2 is SMNVEV (reference sequence). V lost 5 bases to trimming and J lost 2 bases; unmatched junction nucleotides: 11. The CDR3 consists of 19 residues. The CDR3 here is CASSPETSGRAGSKNIQYF. DNA for the CDR3: TGTGCCAGCAGTCCGGAGACTAGCGGGAGGGCCGGGTCCAAAAACATTCAGTACTTC.

The rearrangement links TRBV7-8 to TRBJ2-6; possible D gene TRBD1, 6 bases. CDR3 length equals 16 residues. V was clipped by 1 base and J by 4 bases, with 11 bases between them. Germline CDR1 SGHVS, CDR2 FQNEAQ. The CDR3: CASSLVAGVGANVLTF. In DNA form, the CDR3 reads TGTGCCAGCAGCTTAGTTGCAGGGGTAGGGGCCAACGTCCTGACTTTC.

The chain has TRBV11-3 and TRBJ2-7; TRBD2 might be the D (6 bases). The germline V gene has CDR1 SGHNT and CDR2 YENEEA. The CDR3 is 14 residues long. V was clipped by 2 bases and J by 1 base, with 9 bases between them. CDR3 in amino acids: CASSLPGESYEQYF. In DNA, the CDR3 is TGTGCCAGCAGCTTACCGGGAGAGTCCTACGAGCAGTACTTC.

The genes are TRBV7-6 and TRBJ2-1, with TRBD2 matching over 12 bases. CDR3 length: 16 residues. V lost 4 bases, J lost 5 bases, and 6 bases stayed unmatched. From germline, CDR1 is SGHVS and CDR2 FNYEAQ. The CDR3 nucleotides are TGTGCCAGCAGCTCGCTAGCGGGGGGGCCGGACAATGAGCAGTTCTTC. This gives the protein CASSSLAGGPDNEQFF.

V and J are TRBV28 and TRBJ2-7, with TRBD2 matching over 8 bases. The CDR3 is 15 residues long. The V and J ends lost 4 bases and 0 bases, in that order; junction bases with no gene match: 5. Germline lookup yields CDR1 MDHEN and CDR2 SYDVKM. CDR3 amino acids: CASSSTSGSSYEQYF. The DNA for the CDR3 is TGTGCCAGCAGTTCCACTAGCGGCAGCTCCTACGAGCAGTACTTC.

This chain connects TRBV30 to TRBJ2-5, with D perhaps TRBD2 (6 bases). The CDR3 contains 15 residues. V was trimmed by 4 bases and J by 1 base, leaving 16 bases between them. Looked up from germline, CDR1 is GTSNPN and CDR2 is SVGIG (reference sequence). This CDR3 is CAWNGGIQVQETQYF. The DNA for the CDR3 is TGTGCCTGGAACGGGGGAATCCAGGTCCAAGAGACCCAGTACTTC.